This T cell receptor (beta chain) was documented in a study of blood T cell repertoires in COVID-19. Germline CDR1 reads SGDLS; CDR2 reads YYNGEE. J gave up 2 bases and V 1 base, and 11 bases lay outside the gene matches. The CDR3 loop spans 18 amino acids. Methods used by the authors: Amplification with reference gene primers provided the estimates of nucleated cell counts. The table came from immunoSEQ multiplex PCR; TCRdb's copy has only in-frame clones and leaves some out. V, J and clone size reflect that table, while D and trimming were determined from the DNA. The sample includes some 74,000 clones, more than 65% seen only once; the top ten take about 10%.

The sequence came from a woman aged 50 to 60 with acute or convalescent COVID-19. The sample taken for sequencing was peripheral blood. J is TRBJ1-3 and V is TRBV9; 8 bases line up with TRBD1. DNA for the CDR3: TGTGCCAGCAGCGTACAAGCCCGACAGGGGTCGGCTGGAAACACCATATATTTT. Its protein is CASSVQARQGSAGNTIYF.